These 20 T cell receptor beta chains came from one sample sequenced in a study of blood T cells in healthy people across ages. Primed by a sample-barcoded 5' primer and a J-beta primer mix, a second PCR proceeded for about 7 to 11 cycles. One entry per CDR3 protein, called by TCRdb with MiXCR from the 5' RACE reads. The sample records over 1,500,000 distinct CDR3 sequences, approximately 39% being singletons. Sequencing was carried out using blood. These TCRs come from a human donor in good health.

The chain couples TRBV3-1 to TRBJ2-5, with 9 bases aligning to TRBD1. Gene TRBJ2-7 matches the end of the DNA better, so the J call may be wrong. CDR3 size: 16 residues. Germline V gene sequence: CDR1 LGHDT, CDR2 YNNKEL (reference sequence). The CDR3 bases are TGTGCCAGCAGCCAAGATTGGGACAGGGTAGATCACGAGCAGTACTTC. This translates into CASSQDWDRVDHEQYF.

This clonotype was seen just once. This chain joins TRBV10-3 and TRBJ1-6; D gene unclear. V lost 5 bases and J 10 bases, leaving 18 bases between the germline ends. CDR3 length equals 15 residues. Germline values: CDR1 ENHRY, CDR2 SYGVKD. CDR3 sequence (DNA): TGTGCCATCAGTACCGACGGATGGGGAACGTCACCCCTCCACTTT. Protein product: CAISTDGWGTSPLHF.

The chain couples TRBV18 to TRBJ2-4, with 7 bases aligning to TRBD1. The J call is doubtful: the DNA matches TRBJ2-7 better. This CDR3 has 13 residues. Germline CDR1 and CDR2: KGHSH and LQKENI. For the CDR3, the DNA is TGTGCCAGCTCACCGGGGGACAGCGACGAGCAGTACTTC. Its translation: CASSPGDSDEQYF.

This chain uses TRBV12-3 or TRBV12-4 with TRBJ1-5, with TRBD1 as a possible D gene (5 bases). This CDR3 contains 16 residues. Trimming removed 5 bases at V and 1 base at J, with 15 bases between. CDR3 amino acids: CASSGGYGLSNQPQHF. DNA for the CDR3: TGTGCCAGCAGTGGGGGATACGGTCTCAGCAATCAGCCCCAGCATTTT.

This clonotype was counted a few times. The chain combines TRBV7-2 with TRBJ1-2, with a weak D call TRBD1 (6 bases). Germline V gene sequence: CDR1 SGHTA, CDR2 FQGNSA. The V end lost 3 bases, the J end lost 8 bases, and 16 bases lay between the germline ends. The CDR3 length is 14 residues. CDR3 DNA: TGTGCCAGCAGCTTCAATTGGGGGGCTCAAGGCTACACCTTC. Translating it yields CASSFNWGAQGYTF.

There are many counts of this clonotype. The chain carries TRBV7-2 and TRBJ2-1; 12 bases map to TRBD2. The CDR3 consists of 14 residues. The V gene's germline CDR1 is SGHTA and CDR2 FQGNSA. V was pared by 6 bases and J by 7 bases, with 4 bases of the junction left unmatched. CDR3 loop: CASRRLAGENEQFF. The CDR3 DNA reads TGTGCCAGCAGAAGACTAGCGGGGGAGAATGAGCAGTTCTTC.

This clonotype was seen more than once but under ten times. This chain links TRBV5-6 with TRBJ2-4; 7 positions agree with TRBD2. The end of the DNA fits TRBJ2-7 better, so the J call may be wrong. CDR1 is SGHDT, CDR2 YYEEEE, per germline. The CDR3 is 15 amino acids. In DNA form, the CDR3 reads TGTGCCAGCAGCTTGATGGCTAGCGGAAAATACGAGCAGTACTTC. As protein: CASSLMASGKYEQYF.

This clonotype showed up many times. The chain combines TRBV30 with TRBJ1-2, with D perhaps matching TRBD1 (5 bases). The germline gives CDR1 GTSNPN, CDR2 SVGIG (reference sequence). Trimming left V 4 bases short and J 7 bases short, with 16 bases between. The CDR3 has 13 residues. The CDR3 coding sequence is TGTGCCTGGACCCTCGAGGAAGGGGTTGGCTACACCTTC. Translation: CAWTLEEGVGYTF.

This clonotype came up a few times. This chain uses TRBV11-2 with TRBJ2-6; D tentatively reads TRBD1 or TRBD2 (5 bases each). Germline V gives CDR1 SGHAT, CDR2 FQNNGV. Trimming cost V 2 bases and J 3 bases, with 11 bases left between them. The CDR3 loop spans 16 amino acids. CDR3 in DNA: TGTGCCAGCAGCTTAATGAAGGGACGTGGGGCCAACGTCCTGACTTTC. This translates into CASSLMKGRGANVLTF.

The chain links TRBV16 to TRBJ2-1; D remains unclear. V shed 4 bases and J shed 10 bases, with 20 bases lying between them. The V gene's germline CDR1 is KGHSY and CDR2 FQNENV. This CDR3 comprises 15 residues. Written as DNA, the CDR3 is TGTGCCAGCAGCCCCCCCGACATGAGCTCCTACGAGCAGTTCTTC. This translates into CASSPPDMSSYEQFF. Using reference TRBV16 and TRBJ2-1 for the parts outside the CDR3, the full variable domain is GEEVAQTPKHLVRGEGQKAKLYCAPIKGHSYVFWYQQVLKNEFKFLISFQNENVFDETGMPKERFSAKCLPNSPCSLEIQATKLEDSAVYFCASSPPDMSSYEQFFGPGTRLTVL.

The chain is built from TRBV7-2 and TRBJ1-1; D perhaps matches TRBD1 (6 bases). Trimming pared 5 bases from V and 1 base from J, leaving 17 bases between. The length of the CDR3 is 16 residues. Germline values: CDR1 SGHTA, CDR2 FQGNSA. CDR3 residues: CASSPEWTAPNTEAFF. Written as DNA, the CDR3 is TGTGCCAGCAGCCCGGAATGGACAGCACCGAACACTGAAGCTTTCTTT.

This clonotype was seen many times. V and J are TRBV7-3 and TRBJ2-7, with a tentative D call TRBD2 (6 bases). Germline CDR1 is SGHTA and CDR2 is FQGTGA. The CDR3 runs 13 residues. Trimming removed 5 bases from V and 6 bases from J, with 14 bases in between. The CDR3 here is CASSVTSNSEQYF. In DNA form, the CDR3 reads TGTGCCAGCAGCGTCACTAGCAATAGCGAGCAGTACTTC.

V is TRBV29-1 and J is TRBJ1-2, with no clear D. The CDR3 covers 11 residues. V lost 3 bases to trimming and J lost 8 bases, with 10 bases between them. Germline-derived CDR1 and CDR2 are SQVTM and ANQGSEA. DNA for the CDR3: TGCAGCGTTGAGGAGCTGGGCGGCTACACCTTC. Its translation is CSVEELGGYTF.

CDR3 loop: CASGRTSGALQETQYF. The CDR3 coding sequence is TGTGCTAGTGGTCGGACTAGCGGGGCCCTACAAGAGACCCAGTACTTC. V is TRBV12-5 and J is TRBJ2-5, with 12 bases fitting TRBD2. Germline CDR1 LGHNT, CDR2 FRNRAP. The length of the CDR3 is 16 residues. V lost 5 bases, J lost 2 bases, and 6 bases stayed unmatched.

Note on this clonotype: One junction end does not reproduce the germline sequence, and a read error may be involved. CDR3 loop: CAGSTQLGADTEQYF. CDR3 in DNA: TGTGCCGGCAGCACCCAACTGGGGGCGGACACCGAGCAGTACTTC. The chain employs TRBV7-2 and TRBJ2-7, with D tentatively TRBD1 (6 bases). This CDR3 contains 15 residues. The germline CDR1 and CDR2 sequences are SGHTA and FQGNSA.

This clonotype was counted between two and nine times. CDR3 DNA: TGCAGTGCTCAACGTAGGGCGGCTGGCTACACCTTC. It translates to CSAQRRAAGYTF. The V call is TRBV20-1, the J call TRBJ1-2, with unresolved D. The CDR3 runs to 12 residues. Trimming cost V 5 bases and J 7 bases, with 14 bases left between them. CDR1 and CDR2 from the germline V gene are DFQATT and SNEGSKA (reference sequence).

In its sample, this clonotype was seen a few times. This chain connects TRBV10-3 to TRBJ1-2; D not resolved. V was trimmed by 0 bases and J by 8 bases, leaving 16 bases between them. The CDR3 extends over 15 amino acids. Germline assignment: CDR1 ENHRY and CDR2 SYGVKD. For the CDR3, the DNA is TGTGCCATCAGTGAGTCGTTCGGCAAAATAAGAGGCTACACCTTC. Its protein product is CAISESFGKIRGYTF.

This rearrangement joins TRBV7-2 to TRBJ2-2, with D possibly TRBD1 on 6 matching bases. The CDR3 has 15 residues. CDR1 and CDR2 from the germline V gene are SGHTA and FQGNSA. Trimming removed 2 bases at V and 2 bases at J, with 9 bases between. The CDR3 DNA is TGTGCCAGCAGCTTATACAGGGTCAACACCGGGGAGCTGTTTTTT. It codes for CASSLYRVNTGELFF.

This clonotype showed up just a few times. A single base separates this from a much larger clone, so it may be a read error. V and J are TRBV29-1 and TRBJ2-7, with 8 bases identical to TRBD1. CDR3 length: 14 amino acids. Germline assignment: CDR1 SQVTM and CDR2 ANQGSEA. The CDR3 region has the DNA TGCAGCGTTGGGATCCAGGGGGCCTCCTACGTGCAGTACTTC. Its protein is CSVGIQGASYVQYF.

V gene TRBV12-5 combines with J gene TRBJ2-1, with D hard to call. The germline V gene has CDR1 LGHNT and CDR2 FRNRAP. V lost 9 bases, J lost 7 bases, and 13 bases lay in between. The CDR3 covers 12 residues. The CDR3 DNA is TGTGCTAGGTCCATCTCCTTTAATGAGCAGTTCTTC. Residues: CARSISFNEQFF. The variable domain in full, with the rest retrieved from reference TRBV12-5 and TRBJ2-1, is DARVTQTPRHKVTEMGQEVTMRCQPILGHNTVFWYRQTMMQGLELLAYFRNRAPLDDSGMPKDRFSAEMPDATLATLKIQPSEPRDSAVYFCARSISFNEQFFGPGTRLTVL.